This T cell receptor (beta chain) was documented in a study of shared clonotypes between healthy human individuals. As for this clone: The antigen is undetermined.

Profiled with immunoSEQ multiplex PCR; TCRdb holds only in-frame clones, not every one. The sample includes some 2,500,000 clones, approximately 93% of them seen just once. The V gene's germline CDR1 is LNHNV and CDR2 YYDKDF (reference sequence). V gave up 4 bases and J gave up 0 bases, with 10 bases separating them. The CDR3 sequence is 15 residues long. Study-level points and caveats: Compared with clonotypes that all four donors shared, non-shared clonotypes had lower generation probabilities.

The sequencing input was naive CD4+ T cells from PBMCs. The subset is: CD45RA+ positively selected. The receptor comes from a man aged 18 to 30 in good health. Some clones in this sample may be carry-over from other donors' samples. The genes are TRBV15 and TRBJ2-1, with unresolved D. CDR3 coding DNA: TGTGCCACCAGCATCGGATGGAGCTCCTACAATGAGCAGTTCTTC. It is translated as CATSIGWSSYNEQFF.